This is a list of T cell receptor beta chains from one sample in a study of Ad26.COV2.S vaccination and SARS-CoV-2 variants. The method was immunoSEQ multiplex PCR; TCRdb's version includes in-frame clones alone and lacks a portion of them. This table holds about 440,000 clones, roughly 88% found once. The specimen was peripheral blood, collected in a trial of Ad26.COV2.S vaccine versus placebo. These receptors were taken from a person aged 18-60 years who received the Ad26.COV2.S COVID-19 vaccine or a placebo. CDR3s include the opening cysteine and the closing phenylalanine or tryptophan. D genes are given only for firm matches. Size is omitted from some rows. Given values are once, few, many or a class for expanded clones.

TGTGCCAGTAGTATACCGGGCCCCAGCGGGGAGCTGTTTTTT	CASSIPGPSGELFF	NA	TRBV19	TRBJ2-2	NA
TGCAGCGCTAATATCGCGCGGGACACTGAAGCTTTCTTT	CSANIARDTEAFF	NA	TRBV29-1	TRBJ1-1	NA
TGTGCCAGCAGTTTACGCCGGGGCACTAACTATGGCTACACCTTC	CASSLRRGTNYGYTF	NA	TRBV27	TRBJ1-2	NA
TGTGCCAGCAGCTTAGCGGGGGGCATGGGCTACGAGCAGTACTTC	CASSLAGGMGYEQYF	few	TRBV7-2	TRBJ2-7	NA
TGTGCCAGCAGGGGGAACATGAACACTGAAGCTTTCTTT	CASRGNMNTEAFF	NA	TRBV12-3/TRBV12-4	TRBJ1-1	NA
TGCGCCAGCAGCCTGGGACAGGGAGGAGATACGCAGTATTTT	CASSLGQGGDTQYF	once	TRBV5-1	TRBJ2-3	TRBD1
TGTGCCAGCAGTTACTATGCGGTGAACACTGAAGCTTTCTTT	CASSYYAVNTEAFF	NA	TRBV6-2/TRBV6-3	TRBJ1-1	NA
TGCGCCAGCAGCTCGGGACAGGGTGGATGGGAGCAGTTCTTC	CASSSGQGGWEQFF	few	TRBV5-1	TRBJ2-1	TRBD1
TGTGCCACATCACCCCGGGGTCCCGGGACTGAAGCTTTCTTT	CATSPRGPGTEAFF	NA	TRBV19	TRBJ1-1	NA
TGTGCCAGCAGCCAAGTAACCGGAGGTAGCTCCTACAATGAGCAGTTCTTC	CASSQVTGGSSYNEQFF	NA	TRBV4-2	TRBJ2-1	NA
TGTGCCAGCAGCTCCCCTAGGCCAGATACGCAGTATTTT	CASSSPRPDTQYF	NA	TRBV5-6	TRBJ2-3	NA
TGTGCCAGCTCACCGCTGGAAGGTTACGAGCAGTACTTC	CASSPLEGYEQYF	NA	TRBV18	TRBJ2-7	NA
TGTGCCAGCAGCTCCACTTCCGGGGAGCGTACCCAGTACTTC	CASSSTSGERTQYF	NA	TRBV7-9	TRBJ2-5	NA
TGTGCCAGCAGTTTCGGACAGGCTGGTCAGCCCCAGCATTTT	CASSFGQAGQPQHF	NA	TRBV27	TRBJ1-5	TRBD1
TGTGCCAGCAGACCCGGTGGGGTTAGGGATCAGCCCCAGCATTTT	CASRPGGVRDQPQHF	NA	TRBV27	TRBJ1-5	NA
TGTGCCAGCAGTCTAGCGGGAGGTTCCTACGAGCAGTACTTC	CASSLAGGSYEQYF	once	TRBV28	TRBJ2-7	TRBD2
TGTGCCAGCAGCGTAGACCAGGGTCCGTCACCCCTCCACTTT	CASSVDQGPSPLHF	NA	TRBV9	TRBJ1-6	NA
TGTGCCAGTGAGGGTGGGGTATTGCGTGAGCAGTTCTTC	CASEGGVLREQFF	once	TRBV25-1	TRBJ2-1	NA
TGTGCCAGCAGGTCGGGACAGGGCTTGGAGCAGTACTTC	CASRSGQGLEQYF	once	TRBV28	TRBJ2-7	TRBD1
TGTGCCAGCAGCCGCCCGGACGGGCCTACCTACAATGAGCAGTTCTTC	CASSRPDGPTYNEQFF	NA	TRBV28	TRBJ2-1	NA
TGTGCCAGCATCAACCTTTCCCGGGAGCTGTTTTTT	CASINLSRELFF	NA	TRBV6-5	TRBJ2-2	NA
TGTGCCAGCAGCTTAGCAGGCCAGGGAGATCTCTACGAGCAGTACTTC	CASSLAGQGDLYEQYF	NA	TRBV7-2	TRBJ2-7	NA
TGTGCCAGCAGCTTGGATGACAGGGGGTTAGCCGGGGAGCTGTTTTTT	CASSLDDRGLAGELFF	NA	TRBV5-5	TRBJ2-2	TRBD1
TGTGCCAGCAGCGTAGACCCCACTTACCAGTACTTC	CASSVDPTYQYF	NA	TRBV9	TRBJ2-5	NA
TGTGCCAGCAGACCGGGCGGAGAAAAACTGTTTTTT	CASRPGGEKLFF	NA	TRBV28	TRBJ1-4	NA
TGTGCCAGCAGCGTAGGTGGGGGAGAGACCCAGTACTTC	CASSVGGGETQYF	NA	TRBV9	TRBJ2-5	NA
TGTGCCTGGACTCCCCTTGTGGGCAGGGGGAATGAGCAGTTCTTC	CAWTPLVGRGNEQFF	NA	TRBV30	TRBJ2-1	TRBD1
TGTGCCAGCAGCCTTACACGGGACACTGAAGCTTTCTTT	CASSLTRDTEAFF	few	TRBV7-3	TRBJ1-1	NA
TGTGCCAGCAGCTTAACAGGGTACCCTGGAAACACCATATATTTT	CASSLTGYPGNTIYF	NA	TRBV7-2	TRBJ1-3	NA
TGTGCCAGCAGCTCTGCAGGGGGCGAAGCCGGGGAGCTGTTTTTT	CASSSAGGEAGELFF	NA	TRBV13	TRBJ2-2	TRBD1
TGCGCCAGCAGCCTAGACAGGGGCTTCACCGGGGAGCTGTTTTTT	CASSLDRGFTGELFF	NA	TRBV4-3	TRBJ2-2	TRBD1
TGTGCCAGCAGCTTCCCCGGGACTAGCGGGATCAATGAGCAGTTCTTC	CASSFPGTSGINEQFF	NA	TRBV7-8	TRBJ2-1	TRBD2
TGTGCCAGCAGCGTAGGACAGGGGAGCAGGACCGGGGAGCTGTTTTTT	CASSVGQGSRTGELFF	NA	TRBV9	TRBJ2-2	TRBD1
TGCAGCGTTGAAGGGAGAGTCTCCTACAATGAGCAGTTCTTC	CSVEGRVSYNEQFF	NA	TRBV29-1	TRBJ2-1	NA
TGTGCCAGCAGCGCCGGACAGGGTGCCTACGAGCAGTACTTC	CASSAGQGAYEQYF	NA	TRBV5-4	TRBJ2-7	TRBD1
TGCGCCAGCAGTGAGTCGACGATGGAGGGGCTCCCTGGAAACACCATATATTTT	CASSESTMEGLPGNTIYF	NA	TRBV10-1	TRBJ1-3	NA
TGTGCCAGCACCCTTCTAGATGCGGACGAGCAGTACTTC	CASTLLDADEQYF	NA	TRBV6-6	TRBJ2-7	NA
TGCAGCGTTGCGAGCGGTCCGAACACCGGGGAGCTGTTTTTT	CSVASGPNTGELFF	NA	TRBV29-1	TRBJ2-2	NA